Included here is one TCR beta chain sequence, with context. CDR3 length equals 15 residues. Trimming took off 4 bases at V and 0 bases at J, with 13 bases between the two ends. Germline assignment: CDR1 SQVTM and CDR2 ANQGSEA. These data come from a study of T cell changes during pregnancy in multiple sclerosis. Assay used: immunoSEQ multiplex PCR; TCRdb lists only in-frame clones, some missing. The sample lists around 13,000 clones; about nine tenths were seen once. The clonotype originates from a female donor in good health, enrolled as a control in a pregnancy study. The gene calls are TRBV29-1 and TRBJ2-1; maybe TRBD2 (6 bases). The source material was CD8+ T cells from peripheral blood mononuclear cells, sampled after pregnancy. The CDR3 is CSVVGGDYSYNEQFF. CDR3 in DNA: TGCAGCGTTGTAGGCGGGGATTACTCCTACAATGAGCAGTTCTTC.